The sequence of this TCR beta chain was determined in a study of beta chain features in type 1 diabetes. Whole-study context: No age, gender or cell yield differences were seen between patients and healthy donors.

A word on this clone: Its specificity is not known.

There are 15 residues in the CDR3. Looked up from germline, CDR1 is GTSNPN and CDR2 is SVGIG (reference sequence). The J segment lost 2 bases and the V segment lost 0 bases, leaving 5 bases of the junction unmatched. Findings and caveats of the study: VDJ junctions in type 1 diabetes patients carried more deletions and fewer insertions. There was a moderate but significant shortening of TCRB CDR3s in all four CD4+ subsets of Type 1 diabetes patients.

Of the isolated RNA, all was reverse transcribed, and so the sequenced material was expressed TCRB transcripts. Assay used: immunoSEQ multiplex PCR; TCRdb lists only in-frame clones, some missing. The repertoire holds some 350,000 clones, approximately 15% seen once, with around 0.016% in the top ten. This sequence joins TRBV30 and TRBJ2-3; 7 bases align to TRBD2. The sample comprised naive CD4+ T cells from blood. This receptor was taken from a woman between 18 and 29 years old with type 1 diabetes. The CDR3 sequence: CAWSVASGFTDTQYF. The CDR3 DNA is TGTGCCTGGAGTGTGGCTAGCGGTTTCACAGATACGCAGTATTTT.